This T cell receptor (beta chain) was sequenced for a study of blood T cell repertoires in COVID-19. Study as a whole: The cDNA or gDNA used as material had been derived from T cells, B-cell-depleted T cells, or PBMCs.

The CDR3 sequence is 12 residues long. Trimming pared 1 base from V and 10 bases from J, leaving 11 bases between. Germline assignment: CDR1 GTSNPN and CDR2 SVGIG (reference sequence). Per the study methods: Estimation of nucleated cell counts relied on the amplification of reference gene primers. Measured with immunoSEQ multiplex PCR; TCRdb has only the in-frame clones, and not every one. D and trimming were read from the DNA, whereas the V and J calls and clone size are those reported in that table. The sample lists roughly 570,000 clones; 85% to 90% were seen once. The Seattle patients joined while their infection was active and were tracked longitudinally afterward.

Sequencing used peripheral blood. This receptor was taken from a woman aged 45-65 years with COVID-19, enrolled during active disease. J is TRBJ2-4 and V is TRBV30; unclear D gene. The CDR3 loop reads CAWSGASSIQYF. The CDR3 DNA reads as TGTGCCTGGAGTGGGGCCTCCAGTATTCAGTACTTC.